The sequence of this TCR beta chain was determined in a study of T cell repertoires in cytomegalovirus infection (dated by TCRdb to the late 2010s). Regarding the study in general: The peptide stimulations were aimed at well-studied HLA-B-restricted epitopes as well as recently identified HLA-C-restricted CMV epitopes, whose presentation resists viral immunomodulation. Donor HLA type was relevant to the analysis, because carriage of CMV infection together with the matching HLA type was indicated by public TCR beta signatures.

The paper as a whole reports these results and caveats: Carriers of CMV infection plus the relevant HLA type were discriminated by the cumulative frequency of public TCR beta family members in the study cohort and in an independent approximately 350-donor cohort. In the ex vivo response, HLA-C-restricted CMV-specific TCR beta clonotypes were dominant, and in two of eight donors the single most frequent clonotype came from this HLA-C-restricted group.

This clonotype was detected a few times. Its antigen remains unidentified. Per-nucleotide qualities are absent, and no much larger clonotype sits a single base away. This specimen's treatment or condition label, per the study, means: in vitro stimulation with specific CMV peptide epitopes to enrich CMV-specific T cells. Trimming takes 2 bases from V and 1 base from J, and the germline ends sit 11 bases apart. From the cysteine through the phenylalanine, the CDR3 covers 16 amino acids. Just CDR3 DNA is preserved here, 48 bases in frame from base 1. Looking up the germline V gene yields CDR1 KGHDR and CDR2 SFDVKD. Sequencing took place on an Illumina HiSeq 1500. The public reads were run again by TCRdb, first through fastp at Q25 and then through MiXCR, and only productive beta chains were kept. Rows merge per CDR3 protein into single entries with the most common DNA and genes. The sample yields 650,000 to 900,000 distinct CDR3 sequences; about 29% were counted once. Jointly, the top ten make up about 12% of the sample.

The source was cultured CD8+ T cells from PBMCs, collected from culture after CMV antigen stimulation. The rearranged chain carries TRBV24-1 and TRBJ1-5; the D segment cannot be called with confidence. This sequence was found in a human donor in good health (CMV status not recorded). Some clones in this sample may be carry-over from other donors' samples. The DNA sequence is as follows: TGTGCCACCAGTGATTCCGGGCCCGGGAGCAATCAGCCCCAGCATTTT. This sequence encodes CATSDSGPGSNQPQHF.